A selection of T cell receptor beta chains follows, all from one sample in a study of blood T cell repertoires in COVID-19. The data were produced by immunoSEQ multiplex PCR, yet TCRdb's version contains in-frame clones alone and is incomplete. The sample yields more than 150,000 clones, about nine tenths seen once. The sequenced sample was peripheral blood. The receptor source for this set is a woman between 65 and 79 years old with acute or convalescent COVID-19. Each CDR3 is given with its conserved first and last residue. D genes are given only for firm matches. The size field is filled for only some rows; it gives once, few, many or a size class.

TRBJ2-3	TRBD2	few	TRBV4-2	CASSQDPAGFTDTQYF	TGTGCCAGCAGCCAAGATCCAGCGGGGTTTACAGATACGCAGTATTTT
TRBJ1-6	TRBD1	.	TRBV30	CAWSWTGYNSPLHF	TGTGCCTGGAGCTGGACAGGTTATAATTCACCCCTCCACTTT
TRBJ1-2	.	.	TRBV6-1	CASSESAGGGSGYTF	TGTGCCAGCAGTGAAAGCGCTGGGGGAGGTAGTGGCTACACCTTC
TRBJ2-7	.	.	TRBV15	CATSREDSGPYEQYF	TGTGCCACCAGCAGAGAGGACAGCGGACCCTACGAGCAGTACTTC
TRBJ1-1	.	.	TRBV6-5	CASTSPGETEAFF	TGTGCCAGCACCTCCCCAGGGGAGACTGAAGCTTTCTTT
TRBJ2-5	.	.	TRBV25-1	CASYREGETQYF	TGTGCCAGCTACAGGGAGGGAGAGACCCAGTACTTC
TRBJ1-5	.	once	TRBV6-2/TRBV6-3	CASSFPGGRTSNQPQHF	TGTGCCAGCAGTTTCCCTGGTGGGAGGACTAGCAATCAGCCCCAGCATTTT
TRBJ2-5	TRBD1	.	TRBV7-3	CASSLNPGGTETQYF	TGTGCCAGCAGCTTAAATCCAGGGGGCACCGAGACCCAGTACTTC
TRBJ2-7	TRBD2	.	TRBV6-2/TRBV6-3	CASSYALAGGREQYF	TGTGCCAGCAGTTACGCGCTAGCGGGGGGACGCGAGCAGTACTTC
TRBJ1-1	.	.	TRBV18	CASSSGGAGTEAFF	TGTGCCAGCTCCTCGGGAGGGGCCGGGACTGAAGCTTTCTTT
TRBJ2-3	.	.	TRBV19	CASRIQGFTDTQYF	TGTGCCAGTAGGATACAGGGTTTCACAGATACGCAGTATTTT
TRBJ1-1	.	.	TRBV27	CASSLSGGGLTEAFF	TGTGCCAGCAGTCTGTCGGGCGGGGGATTGACTGAAGCTTTCTTT
TRBJ1-4	TRBD1	.	TRBV5-5	CASSPGTGAPNEKLFF	TGTGCCAGCAGCCCCGGGACAGGGGCGCCTAATGAAAAACTGTTTTTT
TRBJ1-5	.	.	TRBV10-3	CAISDAAGANQPQHF	TGTGCCATCAGTGATGCGGCAGGGGCGAATCAGCCCCAGCATTTT
TRBJ1-3	.	.	TRBV4-2	CASSQDMRRLSPGNTIYF	TGTGCCAGCAGCCAAGATATGCGTCGGTTGAGCCCTGGAAACACCATATATTTT
TRBJ2-3	TRBD1	.	TRBV25-1	CASSEFQGADTQYF	TGTGCCAGCAGTGAATTTCAGGGGGCAGATACGCAGTATTTT
TRBJ2-5	TRBD1	.	TRBV19	CASSIPGQGKKETQYF	TGTGCCAGTAGTATCCCGGGACAGGGGAAGAAAGAGACCCAGTACTTC
TRBJ1-3	.	once	TRBV19	CASSIGTTGNTIYF	TGTGCCAGTAGTATTGGGACTACTGGAAACACCATATATTTT
TRBJ2-5	.	.	TRBV27	CASSQRTDRFRTSPKETQYF	TGTGCCAGCAGTCAACGGACAGATAGATTTCGAACTTCCCCAAAGGAGACCCAGTACTTC
TRBJ2-5	TRBD2	once	TRBV6-2/TRBV6-3	CASSRPGLAGEPEKTQYF	TGTGCCAGCAGCCGACCCGGACTAGCGGGGGAGCCGGAGAAGACCCAGTACTTC
TRBJ2-1	.	.	TRBV7-2	CASSRRVQRGNEQFF	TGTGCCAGCAGCCGCAGGGTTCAGAGAGGCAATGAGCAGTTCTTC
TRBJ2-2	TRBD2	.	TRBV9	CASSVATGLITGELFF	TGTGCCAGCAGCGTAGCTACGGGACTAATCACCGGGGAGCTGTTTTTT
TRBJ1-2	.	once	TRBV28	CASCSADRNYGYTF	TGTGCCAGCTGTAGCGCAGATCGAAACTATGGCTACACCTTC
TRBJ2-1	TRBD2	.	TRBV5-1	CASSIGGAYNEQFF	TGCGCCAGCAGCATCGGGGGGGCCTACAATGAGCAGTTCTTC
TRBJ1-1	.	.	TRBV27	CASSLFGKGAEAFF	TGTGCCAGCAGTTTATTTGGCAAAGGGGCTGAAGCTTTCTTT
TRBJ1-2	TRBD1	.	TRBV2	CASSEDRGRGYTF	TGTGCCAGCAGTGAAGACAGGGGCCGTGGCTACACCTTC
TRBJ1-5	.	few	TRBV19	CASSTGLRHSNQPQHF	TGTGCCAGTAGTACCGGACTCAGACATAGCAATCAGCCCCAGCATTTT
TRBJ2-1	.	.	TRBV5-1	CASSAGRYNEQFF	TGCGCCAGCAGTGCAGGCCGGTACAATGAGCAGTTCTTC
TRBJ1-1	TRBD1	.	TRBV19	CASDTGTGDTEAFF	TGTGCCAGTGATACCGGGACAGGGGACACTGAAGCTTTCTTT
TRBJ1-1	.	.	TRBV29-1	CSVERTETTEAFF	TGCAGCGTTGAGCGGACAGAAACCACTGAAGCTTTCTTT
TRBJ2-5	TRBD2	.	TRBV7-6	CASSLEGLAGALSQETQYF	TGTGCCAGCAGCTTAGAGGGGCTAGCGGGGGCCTTAAGTCAGGAGACCCAGTACTTC
TRBJ2-1	.	.	TRBV6-6	CASSYLGGANEQFF	TGTGCCAGCAGTTATCTGGGGGGGGCAAATGAGCAGTTCTTC
TRBJ1-1	.	.	TRBV27	CASSPEEDTEAFF	TGTGCCAGCAGCCCGGAAGAGGACACTGAAGCTTTCTTT
TRBJ1-5	.	.	TRBV6-2/TRBV6-3	CASSGRGLWDQPQHF	TGTGCCAGCAGTGGTAGAGGGCTTTGGGATCAGCCCCAGCATTTT
TRBJ2-7	TRBD1	.	TRBV4-1	CASSQEGLRTGGGYEQYF	TGCGCCAGCAGCCAAGAAGGTTTACGAACAGGGGGCGGTTACGAGCAGTACTTC
TRBJ2-2	TRBD2	.	TRBV10-3	CAISETSGINTGELFF	TGTGCCATCAGTGAGACTAGCGGAATAAACACCGGGGAGCTGTTTTTT
TRBJ2-7	TRBD2	.	TRBV4-2	CASSPLGLAGGSSYEQYF	TGTGCCAGCAGCCCCCTGGGACTAGCGGGGGGGAGCTCCTACGAGCAGTACTTC
TRBJ1-3	.	.	TRBV12-5	CASGLVPSTDTGNTIYF	TGTGCTAGTGGTTTGGTCCCCTCGACAGACACTGGAAACACCATATATTTT
TRBJ1-1	.	.	TRBV5-1	CASSVQGSDTEAFF	TGCGCCAGCAGCGTGCAGGGGAGTGACACTGAAGCTTTCTTT
TRBJ2-1	.	.	TRBV3-1/TRBV3-2	CASSLLTRLVGYNEQFF	TGTGCCAGCAGCCTCCTCACTCGCCTAGTCGGCTACAATGAGCAGTTCTTC
TRBJ1-5	.	.	TRBV18	CASSPRSTADYSNQPQHF	TGTGCCAGCTCACCACGGAGTACCGCCGATTATAGCAATCAGCCCCAGCATTTT
TRBJ1-1	.	.	TRBV2	CASSESLRARRIF	TGTGCCAGCAGTGAATCTTTGAGGGCCCGGCGTATCTTT
TRBJ2-5	TRBD2	.	TRBV7-2	CASSSGLAGRETQYF	TGTGCCAGCAGCTCGGGACTAGCGGGGAGAGAGACCCAGTACTTC
TRBJ1-6	TRBD1	.	TRBV7-9	CASSLMTGLTSPLHF	TGTGCCAGCAGTTTAATGACAGGGTTAACCTCACCCCTCCACTTT
TRBJ2-2	.	.	TRBV18	CASSPPSLTGELFF	TGTGCCAGCTCACCGCCTAGTTTGACCGGGGAGCTGTTTTTT
TRBJ2-1	TRBD1	.	TRBV19	CASSLQTGGGRNEQFF	TGTGCCAGTAGTCTCCAAACAGGGGGTGGCCGAAATGAGCAGTTCTTC
TRBJ2-5	TRBD1	once	TRBV18	CASSPGDRVPETQYF	TGTGCCAGCTCACCAGGGGACAGGGTCCCGGAGACCCAGTACTTC
TRBJ1-5	.	.	TRBV5-1	CASSADSGNQPQHF	TGCGCCAGCAGCGCGGACAGTGGCAATCAGCCCCAGCATTTT
TRBJ1-1	.	.	TRBV3-1/TRBV3-2	CASSPIDSLEAFF	TGTGCCAGCAGCCCCATAGACAGCCTTGAAGCTTTCTTT
TRBJ1-5	TRBD1	.	TRBV18	CASSAGTGLNQPQHF	TGTGCCAGCTCTGCCGGGACAGGGCTTAATCAGCCCCAGCATTTT
TRBJ1-1	TRBD1	.	TRBV9	CASSATGPNTEAFF	TGTGCCAGCAGCGCGACAGGGCCGAACACTGAAGCTTTCTTT
TRBJ1-2	.	.	TRBV3-1/TRBV3-2	CASSQDLPQTGNGYTF	TGTGCCAGCAGCCAAGACCTACCTCAGACGGGGAATGGCTACACCTTC
TRBJ2-5	.	once	TRBV7-9	CASSHMGQGRGRGTQYF	TGTGCCAGCAGCCATATGGGCCAGGGGAGAGGTCGAGGGACCCAGTACTTC
TRBJ1-6	TRBD1	.	TRBV4-3	CASSQPDRGHGSPLHF	TGCGCCAGCAGCCAACCGGACAGGGGGCATGGTTCACCCCTCCACTTT
TRBJ1-2	.	.	TRBV12-3/TRBV12-4	CASSFQWGYTF	TGTGCCAGCAGTTTCCAGTGGGGCTACACCTTC
TRBJ2-5	TRBD2	.	TRBV11-2	CASSLGLAEETQYF	TGTGCCAGCAGCTTGGGACTAGCGGAAGAGACCCAGTACTTC